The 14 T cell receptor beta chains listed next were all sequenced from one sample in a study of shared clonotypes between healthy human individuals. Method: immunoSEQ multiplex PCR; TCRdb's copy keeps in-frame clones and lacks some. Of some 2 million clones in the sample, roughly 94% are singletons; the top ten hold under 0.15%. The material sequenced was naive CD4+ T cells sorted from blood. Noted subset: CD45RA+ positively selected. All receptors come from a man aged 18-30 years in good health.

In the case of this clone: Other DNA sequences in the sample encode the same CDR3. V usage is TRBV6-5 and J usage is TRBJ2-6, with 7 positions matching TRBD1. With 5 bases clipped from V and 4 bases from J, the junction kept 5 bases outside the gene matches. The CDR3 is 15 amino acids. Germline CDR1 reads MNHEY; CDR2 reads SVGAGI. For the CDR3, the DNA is TGTGCCAGCAGTCTTACAGGGGCAGGGGCCAACGTCCTGACTTTC. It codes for CASSLTGAGANVLTF.

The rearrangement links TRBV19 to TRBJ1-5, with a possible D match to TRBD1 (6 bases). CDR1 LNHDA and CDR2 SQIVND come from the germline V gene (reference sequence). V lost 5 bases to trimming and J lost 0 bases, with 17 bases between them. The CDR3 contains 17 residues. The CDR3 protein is CASSWLGQRYSNQPQHF. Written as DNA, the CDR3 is TGTGCCAGTAGTTGGCTCGGACAGAGATATAGCAATCAGCCCCAGCATTTT.

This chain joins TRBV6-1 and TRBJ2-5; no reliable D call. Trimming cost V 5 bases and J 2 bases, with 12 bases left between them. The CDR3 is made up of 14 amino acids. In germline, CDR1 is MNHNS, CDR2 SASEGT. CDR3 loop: CASSNTDIQETQYF. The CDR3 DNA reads TGTGCCAGCAGTAATACTGACATACAAGAGACCCAGTACTTC.

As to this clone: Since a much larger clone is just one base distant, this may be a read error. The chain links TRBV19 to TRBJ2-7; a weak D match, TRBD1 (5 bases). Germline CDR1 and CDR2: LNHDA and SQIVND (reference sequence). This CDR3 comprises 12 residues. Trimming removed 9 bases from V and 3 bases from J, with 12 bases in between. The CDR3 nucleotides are TGTGCCAGCAGGGAAGGGGACTACGAGCAGTACTTC. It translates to CASREGDYEQYF.

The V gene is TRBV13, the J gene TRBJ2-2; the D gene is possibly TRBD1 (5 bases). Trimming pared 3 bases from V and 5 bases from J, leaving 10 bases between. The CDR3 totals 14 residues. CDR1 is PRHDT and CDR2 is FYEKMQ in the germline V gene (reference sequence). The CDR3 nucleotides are TGTGCCAGCAGCTTGAAGCCAGGGACCGGGGAGCTGTTTTTT. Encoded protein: CASSLKPGTGELFF.

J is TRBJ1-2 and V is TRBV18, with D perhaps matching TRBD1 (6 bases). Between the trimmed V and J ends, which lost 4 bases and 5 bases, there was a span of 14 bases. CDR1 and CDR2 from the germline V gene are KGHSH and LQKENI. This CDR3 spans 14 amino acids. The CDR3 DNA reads TGTGCCAGCTCACAGACTGGGACAACTTATGGCTACACCTTC. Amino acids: CASSQTGTTYGYTF.

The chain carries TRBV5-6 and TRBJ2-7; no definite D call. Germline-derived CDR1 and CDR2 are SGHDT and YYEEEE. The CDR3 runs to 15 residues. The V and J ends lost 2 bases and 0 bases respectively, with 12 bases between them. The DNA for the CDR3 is TGTGCCAGCAGCTTCAGCGCCCCCAGCTCCTACGAGCAGTACTTC. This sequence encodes CASSFSAPSSYEQYF.

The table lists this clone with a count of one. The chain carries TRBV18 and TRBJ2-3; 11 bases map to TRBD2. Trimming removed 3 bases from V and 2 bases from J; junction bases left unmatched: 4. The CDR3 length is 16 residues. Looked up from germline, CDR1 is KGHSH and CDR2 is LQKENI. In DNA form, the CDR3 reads TGTGCCAGCTCACCTCCACTAGCGGGGGCCACAGATACGCAGTATTTT. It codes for CASSPPLAGATDTQYF.

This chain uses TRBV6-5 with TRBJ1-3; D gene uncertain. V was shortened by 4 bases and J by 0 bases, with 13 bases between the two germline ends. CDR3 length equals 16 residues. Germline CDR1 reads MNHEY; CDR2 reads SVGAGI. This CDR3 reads CASSLSFGYSGNTIYF. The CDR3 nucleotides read TGTGCCAGCAGTTTAAGCTTTGGCTACTCTGGAAACACCATATATTTT.

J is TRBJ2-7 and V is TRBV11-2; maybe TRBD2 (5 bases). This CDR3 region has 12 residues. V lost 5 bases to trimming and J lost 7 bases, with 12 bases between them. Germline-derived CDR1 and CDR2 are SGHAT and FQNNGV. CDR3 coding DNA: TGTGCCAGCAGCGTCCCACGGGGAGAGCAGTACTTC. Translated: CASSVPRGEQYF.

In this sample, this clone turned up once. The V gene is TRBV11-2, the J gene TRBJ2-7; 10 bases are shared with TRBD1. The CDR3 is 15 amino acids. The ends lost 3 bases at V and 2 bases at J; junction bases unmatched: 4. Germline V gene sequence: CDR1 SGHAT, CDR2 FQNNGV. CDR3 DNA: TGTGCCAGCAGCTTGGCGGGACAGGGGACCTACGAGCAGTACTTC. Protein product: CASSLAGQGTYEQYF. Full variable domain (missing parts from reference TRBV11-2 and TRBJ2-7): EAGVAQSPRYKIIEKRQSVAFWCNPISGHATLYWYQQILGQGPKLLIQFQNNGVVDDSQLPKDRFSAERLKGVDSTLKIQPAKLEDSAVYLCASSLAGQGTYEQYFGPGTRLTVT.

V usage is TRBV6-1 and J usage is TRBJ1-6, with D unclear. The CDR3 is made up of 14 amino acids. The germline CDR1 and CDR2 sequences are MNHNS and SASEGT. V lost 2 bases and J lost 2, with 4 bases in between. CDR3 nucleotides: TGTGCCAGCAGTGAACGGGCCTATAATTCACCCCTCCACTTT. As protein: CASSERAYNSPLHF.

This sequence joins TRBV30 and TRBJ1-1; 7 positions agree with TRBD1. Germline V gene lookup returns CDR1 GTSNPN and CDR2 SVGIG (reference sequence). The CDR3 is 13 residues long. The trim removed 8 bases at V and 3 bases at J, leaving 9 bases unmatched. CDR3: CARAGGKYTEAFF. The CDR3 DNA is TGTGCCCGGGCAGGGGGAAAGTACACTGAAGCTTTCTTT.

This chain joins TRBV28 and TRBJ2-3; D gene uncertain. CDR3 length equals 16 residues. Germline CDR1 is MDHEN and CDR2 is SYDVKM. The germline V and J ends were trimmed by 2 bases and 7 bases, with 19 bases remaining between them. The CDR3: CASSLTAWTLENTQYF. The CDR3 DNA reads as TGTGCCAGCAGTTTAACGGCCTGGACCCTGGAGAATACGCAGTATTTT.